The 30 T cell receptor beta chains in this list originate from one sample, sequenced in a study of blood T cell repertoires in COVID-19. Clones were sequenced by immunoSEQ multiplex PCR, and TCRdb holds only the in-frame ones, with some missing. The sample lists 450,000 to 500,000 clones; around 90% were seen once. Specimen: PBMCs or T cells enriched from blood (not recorded which). These receptors originate from a woman aged 18-29 years who had recovered from COVID-19.

This sequence joins TRBV5-1 and TRBJ2-2; 9 bases align to TRBD2. This CDR3 spans 15 amino acids. V was pared by 4 bases and J by 7 bases, with 8 bases of the junction left unmatched. Germline CDR1 and CDR2: SGHRS and YFSETQ. Here the CDR3 reads CASSPGLAGNGELFF. In nucleotides, the CDR3 is TGCGCCAGCAGCCCGGGACTAGCAGGGAACGGGGAGCTGTTTTTT.

This clone came up a few times. The chain joins TRBV30 to TRBJ1-3; D is unclear. The CDR3 spans 12 residues. The V gene lost 3 bases and the J gene lost 4 bases, with 7 bases spanning the gap. Germline lookup yields CDR1 GTSNPN and CDR2 SVGIG (reference sequence). CDR3 in amino acids: CAWSPQGNTIYF. The DNA of the CDR3 is TGTGCCTGGAGCCCCCAGGGAAACACCATATATTTT. Variable domain in full (rest from reference TRBV30 and TRBJ1-3): SQTIHQWPATLVQPVGSPLSLECTVEGTSNPNLYWYRQAAGRGLQLLFYSVGIGQISSEVPQNLSASRPQDRQFILSSKKLLLSDSGFYLCAWSPQGNTIYFGEGSWLTVV.

V usage is TRBV29-1 and J usage is TRBJ1-6; D perhaps matches TRBD1 (5 bases). Germline V lookup: CDR1 SQVTM, CDR2 ANQGSEA. The CDR3 sequence is 15 residues long. Trimming removed 8 bases from V and 6 bases from J, with 20 bases in between. CDR3 nucleotide sequence: TGCAGCCAATTGGGGGGGGAGCGTCGTAATTCACCCCTCCACTTT. Translating gives CSQLGGERRNSPLHF.

This chain links TRBV7-3 with TRBJ1-3; D unclear. Germline CDR1 is SGHTA and CDR2 is FQGTGA. This CDR3 has 16 amino acids. Trimming cost V 5 bases and J 0 bases, with 14 bases left between them. The CDR3 loop is CASSPGKESSGNTIYF. CDR3 DNA: TGTGCCAGCAGCCCCGGGAAGGAGAGCTCTGGAAACACCATATATTTT.

The V call is TRBV18, the J call TRBJ2-5, with TRBD2 matching over 10 bases. In germline, CDR1 is KGHSH, CDR2 LQKENI. The V and J ends lost 3 bases and 4 bases, in that order; junction bases with no gene match: 14. The CDR3 runs to 18 residues. The CDR3 spells CASSPRTSGPGPRETQYF. The CDR3 DNA follows: TGTGCCAGCTCACCTCGGACTAGCGGTCCGGGCCCAAGAGAGACCCAGTACTTC.

The J gene is TRBJ1-2, the V gene TRBV5-4; D call uncertain. The length of the CDR3 is 15 residues. Trimming left V 0 bases short and J 3 bases short, with 12 bases between. Germline V gene data show CDR1 as SGHNT and CDR2 as YYREEE (reference sequence). The chain's CDR3 is CASSLGLQEDYGYTF. Written as DNA, the CDR3 is TGTGCCAGCAGCTTGGGTCTTCAGGAGGACTATGGCTACACCTTC. The variable domain in full, completed from reference TRBV5-4 and TRBJ1-2, reads ETGVTQSPTHLIKTRGQQVTLRCSSQSGHNTVSWYQQALGQGPQFIFQYYREEENGRGNFPPRFSGLQFPNYSSELNVNALELDDSALYLCASSLGLQEDYGYTFGSGTRLTVV.

The rearrangement uses TRBV5-4 and TRBJ2-5; D possibly corresponds to TRBD2 (6 bases). The V gene lost 3 bases and the J gene lost 1 base, with 16 bases spanning the gap. CDR3 length: 16 amino acids. Germline V lookup: CDR1 SGHNT, CDR2 YYREEE (reference sequence). CDR3 in DNA: TGTGCCAGCAGCTCCCCCGGCGGGGCGCTCCAAGAGACCCAGTACTTC. It yields the protein CASSSPGGALQETQYF.

This clone was seen a single time. This sequence joins TRBV5-1 and TRBJ2-7; the D gene is possibly TRBD2 (5 bases). Trimming removed 7 bases from V and 6 bases from J, with 23 bases in between. The germline V gene encodes CDR1 SGHRS and CDR2 YFSETQ. The length of the CDR3 is 15 residues. As DNA, the CDR3 is TGCGCCAGCGCCCCGGAGGCGGGTCTAATCTCCGAGCAGTACTTC. This translates into CASAPEAGLISEQYF.

The V call is TRBV4-2, the J call TRBJ2-2, with 7 bases that match TRBD2. This CDR3 is built from 16 residues. Germline trimming cut 3 bases from V and 0 bases from J; bases unmatched to any gene: 4. Germline V gives CDR1 LGHNA, CDR2 YNFKEQ. The CDR3, as DNA: TGTGCCAGCAGCCAGTACGGGGGGTCGAACACCGGGGAGCTGTTTTTT. Protein sequence: CASSQYGGSNTGELFF.

Only one count was recorded for this clone. DNA for the CDR3: TGTGCCAGCAGTGGACAGGGCTCTAATGAGCAGTACTTC. This gives the protein CASSGQGSNEQYF. The V and J genes are TRBV2 and TRBJ2-7; TRBD1 agrees at 7 bases. After removal of 4 bases from V and 7 bases from J, the junction contained 7 bases not matched to a gene. This CDR3 has 13 residues. The germline CDR1 and CDR2 sequences are SNHLY and FYNNEI. The complete variable domain, with remaining parts taken from reference TRBV2 and TRBJ2-7, reads EPEVTQTPSHQVTQMGQEVILRCVPISNHLYFYWYRQILGQKVEFLVSFYNNEISEKSEIFDDQFSVERPDGSNFTLKIRSTKLEDSAMYFCASSGQGSNEQYFGPGTRLTVT.

The chain links TRBV5-4 to TRBJ2-2; TRBD2 is a possible D gene (6 bases). Germline V gene lookup returns CDR1 SGHNT and CDR2 YYREEE (reference sequence). V shed 9 bases and J shed 3 bases, with 12 bases lying between them. The CDR3 length is 13 residues. CDR3 DNA: TGTGCCACCAGAGGGGACTACACCGGGGAGCTGTTTTTT. Amino acid sequence: CATRGDYTGELFF.

J is TRBJ2-7 and V is TRBV24-1; 10 nucleotides align to TRBD1. Germline V CDR1 and CDR2: KGHDR, SFDVKD. The V segment lost 3 bases and the J segment 3 bases; nucleotides outside the gene matches: 1. There are 14 residues in the CDR3. This chain's CDR3 is CATSDGDRGYEQYF. Here the CDR3 DNA reads TGTGCCACCAGTGATGGGGACAGGGGCTACGAGCAGTACTTC.

This clone has a single count. The rearrangement uses TRBV11-2 and TRBJ2-5, with TRBD1 matching over 8 bases. The V segment lost 5 bases and the J segment 4 bases; nucleotides outside the gene matches: 9. The CDR3 loop spans 15 amino acids. In germline, CDR1 is SGHAT, CDR2 FQNNGV. CDR3 sequence: CASSTIQTGGETQYF. CDR3 DNA sequence: TGTGCCAGCAGCACGATCCAAACAGGGGGAGAGACCCAGTACTTC.

This CDR3 reads CASSEKPNTEAFF. The CDR3 DNA reads as TGTGCCAGCAGTGAAAAGCCGAACACTGAAGCTTTCTTT. J is TRBJ1-1 and V is TRBV6-1; D is uncertain. V gave up 2 bases and J gave up 1 base, with 5 bases separating them. Germline V CDR1 and CDR2: MNHNS, SASEGT. The CDR3 extends over 13 amino acids.

The V gene is TRBV4-2, the J gene TRBJ2-7, with 8 bases matching TRBD2. The V gene's germline CDR1 is LGHNA and CDR2 YNFKEQ. The CDR3 totals 14 residues. J was trimmed by 4 bases and V by 4 bases; bases with no gene match: 6. The chain's CDR3 is CASSPDSGAYEQYF. CDR3 DNA sequence: TGTGCCAGCAGCCCTGATAGCGGGGCGTACGAGCAGTACTTC.

The table lists this clone with a few counts. The genes are TRBV5-4 and TRBJ2-2; 7 bases match TRBD1. Germline values: CDR1 SGHNT, CDR2 YYREEE (reference sequence). The CDR3 runs 15 residues. With V trimmed by 2 bases and J by 1 base, 2 bases remained unmatched. The CDR3 loop is CASSFSGGNTGELFF. CDR3 coding DNA: TGTGCCAGCAGCTTCTCAGGGGGGAACACCGGGGAGCTGTTTTTT. Full variable domain (missing parts from reference TRBV5-4 and TRBJ2-2): ETGVTQSPTHLIKTRGQQVTLRCSSQSGHNTVSWYQQALGQGPQFIFQYYREEENGRGNFPPRFSGLQFPNYSSELNVNALELDDSALYLCASSFSGGNTGELFFGEGSRLTVL.

The chain links TRBV12-3 or TRBV12-4 to TRBJ2-7; 7 bases line up with TRBD1. The CDR3 runs 11 residues. With V trimmed by 6 bases and J by 6 bases, 2 bases remained unmatched. The CDR3 DNA is TGTGCCAGCAGCGACAGGGTCGAGCAGTACTTC. This sequence encodes CASSDRVEQYF.

The chain joins TRBV27 to TRBJ1-1; TRBD1 might be the D (6 bases). The CDR3 sequence is 14 residues long. The germline V gene encodes CDR1 MNHEY and CDR2 SMNVEV (reference sequence). Trimming left V 7 bases short and J 0 bases short, with 12 bases between. Here the CDR3 reads CASNTGFMNTEAFF. In DNA, the CDR3 is TGTGCCAGCAATACAGGGTTTATGAACACTGAAGCTTTCTTT.

The gene calls are TRBV3-1 (or the pseudogene TRBV3-2) and TRBJ2-7; D gene ambiguous. The CDR3 extends over 13 amino acids. Looked up from germline, CDR1 is LGHDT and CDR2 is YNNKEL (reference sequence). Trimming took 1 base from V and 5 from J, leaving 9 bases between them. Here the CDR3 reads CASSQAYSNEQYF. The CDR3 DNA is TGTGCCAGCAGCCAAGCATACAGTAACGAGCAGTACTTC.

CDR3: CASSQGPNTEAFF. The CDR3 nucleotides are TGCGCCAGCAGTCAGGGGCCGAACACTGAAGCTTTCTTT. The V and J genes are TRBV10-1 and TRBJ1-1, with D tentatively TRBD1 (6 bases). CDR3 length equals 13 residues. Between the trimmed V and J ends, which lost 5 bases and 1 base, there was a span of 8 bases. Germline lookup yields CDR1 WNHNN and CDR2 SYGVQD (reference sequence).

The genes are TRBV6-1 and TRBJ2-7, with TRBD2 identical over 15 bases. The J segment lost 6 bases and the V segment lost 2 bases, leaving 14 bases of the junction unmatched. The germline gives CDR1 MNHNS, CDR2 SASEGT. The CDR3 extends over 19 amino acids. CDR3: CASSERWTSGGAATGEQYF. CDR3 sequence (DNA): TGTGCCAGCAGTGAACGATGGACTAGCGGGGGGGCCGCTACAGGCGAGCAGTACTTC.

The gene calls are TRBV3-1 (or the pseudogene TRBV3-2) and TRBJ2-5, with 10 bases matching TRBD2. There are 16 residues in the CDR3. V shed 4 bases, J shed 1 base, and the junction held 6 bases outside the gene matches. CDR1 LGHDT and CDR2 YNNKEL come from the germline V gene (reference sequence). The CDR3 region has the DNA TGTGCCAGCAGCCCCGGCCTAGCGGGGGCCCAAGAGACCCAGTACTTC. Translated, it gives CASSPGLAGAQETQYF.

The gene calls are TRBV5-4 and TRBJ1-1, with 10 nucleotides matching TRBD1. With V trimmed by 2 bases and J by 1 base, 2 bases remained unmatched. Germline CDR1 reads SGHNT; CDR2 reads YYREEE (reference sequence). The CDR3 consists of 15 residues. The CDR3 is CASSLGTGANTEAFF. For the CDR3, the DNA is TGTGCCAGCAGCTTAGGGACAGGGGCGAACACTGAAGCTTTCTTT.

The V and J genes are TRBV3-1 (or the pseudogene TRBV3-2) and TRBJ2-3; D remains unclear. CDR1 and CDR2 from the germline V gene are LGHDT and YNNKEL (reference sequence). V lost 0 bases to trimming and J lost 0 bases, with 13 bases between them. The CDR3 spans 17 residues. The CDR3 is CASSQDRVVASTDTQYF. CDR3 coding DNA: TGTGCCAGCAGCCAAGATCGGGTCGTTGCTAGCACAGATACGCAGTATTTT.

In its sample, this clone was seen a few times. The chain couples TRBV19 to TRBJ2-7; 8 nucleotides align to TRBD1. Trimming cost V 3 bases and J 4 bases; bases outside gene matches: 8. This CDR3 has 15 residues. CDR1 is LNHDA and CDR2 is SQIVND in the germline V gene (reference sequence). CDR3 protein: CASSMVAGGRYEQYF. The DNA of the CDR3 is TGTGCCAGTAGTATGGTTGCAGGGGGCAGGTACGAGCAGTACTTC.

This clone occurred a few times. J is TRBJ2-3 and V is TRBV30, with D perhaps TRBD2 (7 bases). The CDR3 is 13 residues long. Germline values: CDR1 GTSNPN, CDR2 SVGIG (reference sequence). V lost 8 bases, J lost 5 bases, and 17 bases lay in between. The CDR3 spells CAGRGPSGDTQYF. CDR3 DNA sequence: TGTGCCGGGCGGGGGCCCAGCGGAGATACGCAGTATTTT.

The V and J genes are TRBV29-1 and TRBJ2-3; D not resolved. The CDR3 length is 13 residues. Deletions cut 7 bases from V and 2 bases from J, with 13 bases between. CDR1 SQVTM and CDR2 ANQGSEA come from the germline V gene. CDR3 sequence (DNA): TGCAGCGCCGCGGAGCAGTTCACAGATACGCAGTATTTT. Protein sequence: CSAAEQFTDTQYF.

The genes are TRBV27 and TRBJ1-2, with 12 bases identical to TRBD1. The CDR3 contains 16 residues. The germline CDR1 and CDR2 sequences are MNHEY and SMNVEV (reference sequence). The ends lost 5 bases at V and 4 bases at J; junction bases unmatched: 8. The CDR3 protein is CASSGEGQGAIYGYTF. CDR3 sequence (DNA): TGTGCCAGCAGTGGGGAGGGACAGGGGGCGATCTATGGCTACACCTTC.

This clone showed up just once. J is TRBJ1-1 and V is TRBV11-1; possible D gene TRBD1, 6 bases. Trimming took off 4 bases at V and 5 bases at J, with 14 bases between the two ends. CDR3 length: 14 residues. From germline, CDR1 is SGHAT and CDR2 FQDESV (reference sequence). DNA of the CDR3: TGTGCCAGCAGCTCCCTACAGGGCGGGACTGAAGCTTTCTTT. Translating gives CASSSLQGGTEAFF.

This chain connects TRBV6-5 to TRBJ1-2, with 10 bases fitting TRBD1. From germline, CDR1 is MNHEY and CDR2 SVGAGI. With V trimmed by 7 bases and J by 6 bases, 5 bases remained unmatched. The CDR3 has 13 residues. CDR3 loop: CASIVDRGHGYTF. The CDR3 coding sequence is TGTGCCAGCATAGTCGACAGGGGGCATGGCTACACCTTC.